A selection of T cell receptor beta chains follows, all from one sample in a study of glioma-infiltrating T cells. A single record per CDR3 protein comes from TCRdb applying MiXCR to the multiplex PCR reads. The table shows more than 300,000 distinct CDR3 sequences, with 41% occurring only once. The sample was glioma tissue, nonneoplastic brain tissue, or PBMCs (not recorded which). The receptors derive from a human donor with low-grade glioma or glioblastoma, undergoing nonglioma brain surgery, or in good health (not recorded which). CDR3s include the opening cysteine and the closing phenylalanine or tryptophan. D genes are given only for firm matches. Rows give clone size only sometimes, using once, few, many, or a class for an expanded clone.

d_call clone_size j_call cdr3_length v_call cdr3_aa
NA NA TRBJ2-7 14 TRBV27 CASSSTLWTGTMYF
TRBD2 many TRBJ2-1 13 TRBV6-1 CATWREGLNEQFF
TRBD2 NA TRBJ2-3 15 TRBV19 CASSMVAGVTDTQYF
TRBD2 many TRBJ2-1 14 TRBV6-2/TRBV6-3 CASSPGSLAGLRFF
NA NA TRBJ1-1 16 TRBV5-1 CASSLANRNRVGRAFF
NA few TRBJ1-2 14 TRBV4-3 CASSQAHPQYGYTF
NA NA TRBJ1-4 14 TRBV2 CASMHPFYDEKLFF
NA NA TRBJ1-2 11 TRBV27 CVSGPNYGYTF
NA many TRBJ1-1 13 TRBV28 CASSPSGTTEAFF
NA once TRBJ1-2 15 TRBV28 CASSPRVVQGGGYTF
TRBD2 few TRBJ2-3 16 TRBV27 CASSFLAGGGTDTQYF
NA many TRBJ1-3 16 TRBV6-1 CASRTVTPASGNTIYF
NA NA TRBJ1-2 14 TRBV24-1 CATSDFGQGGGYTF
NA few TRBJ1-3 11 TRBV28 CGGGTGNTIYF
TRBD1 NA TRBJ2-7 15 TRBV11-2 CASSSGQGTYNEQYF
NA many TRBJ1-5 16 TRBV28 CASSLWTGMANQPQHF
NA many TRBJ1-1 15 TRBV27 CASSFVTPVNTEAFF
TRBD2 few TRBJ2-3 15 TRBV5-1 CASSKWTSGGDTQYF
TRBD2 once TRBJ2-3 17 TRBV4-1 CASSSSSGRTLFDTQYF
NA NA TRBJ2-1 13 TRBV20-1 CSARAAIRNEQFF
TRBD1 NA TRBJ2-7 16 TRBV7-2 CASSVTGTGSTYEQYF
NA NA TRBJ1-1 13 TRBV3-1 CASSQEPGTEAFF
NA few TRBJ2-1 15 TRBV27 CASSISPPTPWEQFF
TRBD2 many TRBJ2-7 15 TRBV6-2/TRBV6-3 CASSYPSGSPGEQYF
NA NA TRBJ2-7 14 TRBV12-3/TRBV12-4 CASSLRGLRDEQYF
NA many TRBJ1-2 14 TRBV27 CASSKQGTNYGYTF
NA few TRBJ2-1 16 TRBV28 CASSSVWGLSYNEQFF
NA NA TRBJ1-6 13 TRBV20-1 CSARGAWDSPLHF
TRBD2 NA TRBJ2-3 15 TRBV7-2 CASSLVAGAADTQYF
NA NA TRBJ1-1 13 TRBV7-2 CASSQGQNTEAFF
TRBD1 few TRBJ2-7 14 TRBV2 CASSQTGYRYEQYF
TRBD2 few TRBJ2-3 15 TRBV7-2 CASSLISGRPDTQYF
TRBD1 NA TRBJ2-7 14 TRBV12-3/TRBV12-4 CASNLGTANYEQYF
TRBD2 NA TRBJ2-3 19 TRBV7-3 CASSTLETSGRADLDTQYF
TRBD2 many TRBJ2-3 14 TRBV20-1 CSAASGIGTDTQYF
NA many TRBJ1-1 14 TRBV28 CASSFGGIGLVTFF
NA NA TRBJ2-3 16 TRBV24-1 CATSDLDRTSTDTQYF
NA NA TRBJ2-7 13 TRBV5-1 CASSGDGSYEQYF
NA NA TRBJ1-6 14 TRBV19 CASSIVTRYSPLHF
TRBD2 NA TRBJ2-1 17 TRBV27 CASSLLGFGGSYNEQIF
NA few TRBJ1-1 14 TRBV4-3 CASSQLQSYTEAFF
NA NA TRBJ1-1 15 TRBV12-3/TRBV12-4 CASRPRERLNTEAFF
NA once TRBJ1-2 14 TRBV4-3 CASSPQGPGYGYTF
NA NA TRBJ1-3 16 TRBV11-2 CASSLVKGSSGNTIYF
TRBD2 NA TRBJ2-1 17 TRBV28 CASSLGLAGELGNEQFF
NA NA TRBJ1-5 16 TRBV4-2 CASSQESSDGHQPQHF
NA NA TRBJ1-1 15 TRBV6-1 CASSFPGRTYTEAFF
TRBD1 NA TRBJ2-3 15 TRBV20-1 CSATPGQGASDTQYF
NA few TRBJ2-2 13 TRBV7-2 CASSPLDTGELFF
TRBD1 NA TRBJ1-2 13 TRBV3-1 CASSSRQGDGYTF